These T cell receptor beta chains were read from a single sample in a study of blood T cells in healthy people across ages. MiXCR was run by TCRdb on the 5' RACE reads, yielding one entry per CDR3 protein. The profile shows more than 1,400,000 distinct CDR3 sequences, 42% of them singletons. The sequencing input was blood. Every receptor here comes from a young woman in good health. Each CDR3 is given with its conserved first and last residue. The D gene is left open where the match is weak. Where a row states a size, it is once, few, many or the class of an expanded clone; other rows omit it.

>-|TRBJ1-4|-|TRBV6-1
CASSEPGKWREKLFF
TGTGCCAGCAGTGAACCGGGGAAATGGCGTGAAAAACTGTTTTTT
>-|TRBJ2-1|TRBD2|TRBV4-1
CASSQESRRLAGSNEQFF
TGCGCCAGCAGCCAAGAGAGCCGCCGACTAGCGGGGAGTAATGAGCAGTTCTTC
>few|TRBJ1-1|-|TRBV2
CASRDGNTEAFF
TGTGCCAGCAGGGATGGGAACACTGAAGCTTTCTTT
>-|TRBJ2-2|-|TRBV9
CASSVAIAGELFF
TGTGCCAGCAGCGTAGCTATTGCCGGGGAGCTGTTTTTT
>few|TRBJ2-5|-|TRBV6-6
CASSSFSAGVQETQYF
TGTGCCAGCAGTTCCTTCTCCGCCGGGGTCCAAGAGACCCAGTACTTC
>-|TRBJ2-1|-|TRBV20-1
CNAHPSGRSLYNEQFF
TGCAATGCCCACCCCTCGGGCAGGTCTCTCTACAATGAGCAGTTCTTC
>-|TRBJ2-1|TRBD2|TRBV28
CASSSAGDERFF
TGTGCCAGCAGTTCCGCGGGGGATGAGCGGTTCTTC
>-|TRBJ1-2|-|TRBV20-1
CSARDSGVGYTF
TGCAGTGCTAGAGACTCAGGCGTTGGCTACACCTTC
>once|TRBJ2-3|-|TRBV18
CASSLTLELSTDTQYF
TGTGCCAGCTCACTCACCCTTGAACTCAGCACAGATACGCAGTATTTT
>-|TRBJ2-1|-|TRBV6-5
CASTDGGLNEQFF
TGTGCCAGCACCGACGGGGGATTGAATGAGCAGTTCTTC
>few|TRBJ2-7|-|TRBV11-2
CASSLTGLTYEQYF
TGTGCCAGCAGCTTGACGGGACTTACCTACGAGCAGTACTTC
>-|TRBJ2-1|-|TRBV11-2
CASSSAGNTYNEQFF
TGTGCCAGCTCCTCGGCAGGGAATACCTACAATGAGCAGTTCTTC
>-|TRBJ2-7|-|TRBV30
CAWGAGEQYF
TGTGCCTGGGGGGCCGGGGAGCAGTACTTC
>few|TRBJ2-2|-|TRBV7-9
CASSLGGGVTNTGELFF
TGTGCCAGCAGCTTAGGCGGAGGGGTCACGAACACCGGGGAGCTGTTTTTT
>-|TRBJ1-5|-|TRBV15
CATSRAGSLSNQPQHF
TGTGCCACCAGCAGAGCGGGGAGCCTTAGCAATCAGCCCCAGCATTTT
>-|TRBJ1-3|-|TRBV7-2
CASSPVRAISGNTIYF
TGTGCCAGCAGCCCCGTCCGGGCGATCTCTGGAAACACCATATATTTT
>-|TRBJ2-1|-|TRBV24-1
CATSPSAYSYNEQFF
TGTGCCACCAGTCCTAGCGCCTACTCCTACAATGAGCAGTTCTTC
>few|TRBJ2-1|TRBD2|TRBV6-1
CASSEIGLDPYNEQFF
TGTGCCAGCAGTGAAATCGGACTAGATCCCTACAATGAGCAGTTCTTC
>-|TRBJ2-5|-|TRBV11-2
CASSNWGGQETQYF
TGTGCCAGCAGCAACTGGGGCGGTCAAGAGACCCAGTACTTC
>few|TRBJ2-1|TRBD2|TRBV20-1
CSASRTSGVNNEQFF
TGCAGTGCTAGCCGGACTAGCGGGGTGAACAATGAGCAGTTCTTC